This T cell receptor beta chain was captured by sequencing in a study of T cell repertoires in cytomegalovirus infection. On the study more broadly: Evidence of both CMV infection and a matching HLA type came from public TCR beta signatures. Overall study results and limits: Individuals carrying CMV plus the relevant HLA were identified by cumulative frequency of public TCR beta families. It was HLA-C-restricted CMV-specific TCR beta clonotypes that dominated the response ex vivo.

The CDR3 is 15 residues long. Looked up from germline, CDR1 is LGHNA and CDR2 is YNFKEQ. V was shortened by 0 bases and J by 5 bases, with 11 bases between the two germline ends. TCRdb recomputed calls from the reads with MiXCR, one row per CDR3 protein. Altogether some 700,000 distinct CDR3 sequences are present, roughly 36% being singletons, with the ten largest covering around 2.8%. This clonotype has ten or more counts. Antigen unknown. This chain connects TRBV4-2 to TRBJ2-1, with TRBD2 as a possible D gene (6 bases). This TCR was sampled from a human donor in good health (CMV status not recorded). Some clones in this sample may be carry-over from other donors' samples. Sequencing input: PBMCs. This CDR3 reads CASSQDLGEDNEQFF. In nucleotides, the CDR3 is TGTGCCAGCAGCCAAGATTTGGGGGAGGACAATGAGCAGTTCTTC.